These 23 T cell receptor beta chains originate from one sample sequenced in a study of patients and donors after allogeneic stem cell transplantation. TCRdb used MiXCR to reprocess the RT-PCR reads, holding one entry per CDR3 protein. The sample records some 880,000 distinct CDR3 sequences, about 20% being singletons. Material for sequencing was blood, either unsorted or a sorted T cell fraction (not recorded which). These TCRs come from a human donor who was either an allogeneic HSCT recipient or a stem cell or donor lymphocyte infusion donor (not recorded which). It is not recorded whose cells these are; they may come from a transplant donor.

CDR3 residues: CASRNRVLFF. CDR3 bases: TGTGCCAGCAGAAACAGGGTCTTGTTCTTC. The chain joins TRBV6-5 to TRBJ2-1, with a weak D call TRBD1 (6 bases). CDR1 and CDR2 (germline): MNHEY, SVGAGI. V was pared by 6 bases and J by 15 bases, with 12 bases between. This CDR3 region has 10 residues.

This clonotype was counted many times. The chain joins TRBV20-1 to TRBJ2-1; D call uncertain. This CDR3 region has 13 residues. The V gene's germline CDR1 is DFQATT and CDR2 SNEGSKA (reference sequence). Trimming shortened V by 1 base and J by 3 bases, and 7 bases separated the two germline ends. CDR3 coding DNA: TGCAGTGCTAGAGGGCCAGGCTACAATGAGCAGTTCTTC. Its translation: CSARGPGYNEQFF.

This clonotype appeared a few times. The J gene is TRBJ1-6, the V gene TRBV12-3 or TRBV12-4; D is possibly TRBD1 (5 bases). The CDR3 covers 15 residues. V dropped 6 bases and J dropped 10 bases, with 19 bases sitting between them. The CDR3 loop reads CASSSGPGLGSPLHF. The CDR3 bases are TGTGCCAGCAGCTCCGGCCCAGGGTTGGGATCACCCCTCCACTTT.

This rearrangement joins TRBV6-2 or TRBV6-3 to TRBJ1-1; no definite D call. The germline CDR1 and CDR2 sequences are MNHEY and SVGEGT. There are 13 residues in the CDR3. V lost 0 bases and J lost 2, with 4 bases in between. The CDR3 DNA follows: TGTGCCAGCAGTTACTCGGCAAACACTGAAGCTTTCTTT. Protein: CASSYSANTEAFF.

There are a few counts of this clonotype. CDR3 nucleotide sequence: TGCAGCGTTGAGTCGGGGACCGGGGAGCTGTTTTTT. As protein: CSVESGTGELFF. The chain links TRBV29-1 to TRBJ2-2; D is possibly TRBD2 (5 bases). The germline V gene has CDR1 SQVTM and CDR2 ANQGSEA. V lost 3 bases, J lost 5 bases, and 7 bases lay in between. The CDR3 is made up of 12 amino acids.

This clonotype was seen more than once but under ten times. The rearrangement uses TRBV27 and TRBJ2-3; possible D gene TRBD1, 6 bases. The CDR3 length is 17 residues. Deletions cut 5 bases from V and 0 bases from J, with 18 bases between. CDR1 MNHEY and CDR2 SMNVEV come from the germline V gene (reference sequence). Here the CDR3 reads CASSTTGELYSTDTQYF. CDR3 DNA: TGTGCCAGCAGTACGACAGGAGAACTTTATAGCACAGATACGCAGTATTTT.

This clonotype appeared a few times. The chain employs TRBV15 and TRBJ2-1; TRBD1 matches 9 bases. The CDR3 has 16 residues. Per germline, CDR1 LNHNV and CDR2 YYDKDF (reference sequence). V shed 5 bases, J shed 6 bases, and the junction held 11 bases outside the gene matches. The CDR3 here is CATSGPGTGRVNEQFF. In DNA form, the CDR3 reads TGTGCCACCAGCGGTCCCGGGACAGGGAGGGTCAATGAGCAGTTCTTC.

This clonotype has just a few counts. The V and J genes are TRBV24-1 and TRBJ2-1; D possibly uses TRBD1 or TRBD2 (5 bases each). The germline V gene encodes CDR1 KGHDR and CDR2 SFDVKD. The CDR3 runs 16 residues. Trimming stripped 3 bases from V and 8 bases from J, with 19 bases between. Here the CDR3 reads CATSDRPGRLGDEQFF. The CDR3 DNA sequence: TGTGCCACCAGTGATAGGCCAGGTCGATTGGGGGATGAGCAGTTCTTC.

This chain joins TRBV6-1 and TRBJ2-1, with TRBD2 identical over 11 bases. Trimming cost V 7 bases and J 6 bases; bases outside gene matches: 11. Germline-derived CDR1 and CDR2 are MNHNS and SASEGT. This CDR3 region has 16 residues. DNA of the CDR3: TGTGCCAGCAAATTTAGGGTAGCGGGGGGGGGCAATGAGCAGTTCTTC. This codes for CASKFRVAGGGNEQFF.

The chain combines TRBV5-1 with TRBJ2-5; 8 bases are shared with TRBD2. V lost 9 bases to trimming and J lost 1 base; unmatched junction nucleotides: 8. Germline V gene data show CDR1 as SGHRS and CDR2 as YFSETQ. The CDR3 is 14 residues long. CDR3 in DNA: TGCGCCACCTCCGGCGGGGGGCCCCAAGAGACCCAGTACTTC. It codes for CATSGGGPQETQYF.

V and J are TRBV10-3 and TRBJ2-2; 11 nucleotides align to TRBD2. V lost 10 bases and J lost 0; bases outside the gene matches: 4. CDR3 size: 15 residues. Germline V CDR1 and CDR2: ENHRY, SYGVKD. Here the CDR3 reads CATGTSGPNTGELFF. CDR3 nucleotides: TGTGCCACCGGGACTAGCGGACCGAACACCGGGGAGCTGTTTTTT.

This clonotype was picked up a small number of times. The J gene is TRBJ2-1, the V gene TRBV11-2, with 8 bases identical to TRBD1. The CDR3 is 15 residues long. Trimming removed 5 bases from V and 4 bases from J; junction bases left unmatched: 7. The germline gives CDR1 SGHAT, CDR2 FQNNGV. The CDR3 DNA sequence: TGTGCCAGCAGCCACTTCAGGGGGCGATACAATGAGCAGTTCTTC. Protein sequence: CASSHFRGRYNEQFF.

This clonotype came up a few times. The chain has TRBV12-3 or TRBV12-4 and TRBJ2-5, with 9 bases lining up with TRBD1. V was pared by 2 bases and J by 5 bases, with 9 bases of the junction left unmatched. The length of the CDR3 is 16 residues. CDR3 in DNA: TGTGCCAGCAGTTTAACGATGGGACAGGGTTATGAGACCCAGTACTTC. This codes for CASSLTMGQGYETQYF.

This clonotype was observed a handful of times. The J gene is TRBJ2-4, the V gene TRBV12-3 or TRBV12-4, with D hard to call. This CDR3 is 15 amino acids long. V was shortened by 6 bases and J by 0 bases, with 12 bases between the two germline ends. The CDR3 region has the DNA TGTGCCAGCAGCCCCCCGACCCTAGCCAAAAACATTCAGTACTTC. Amino acids: CASSPPTLAKNIQYF.

The gene calls are TRBV20-1 and TRBJ1-4; 9 positions match TRBD1. The CDR3 consists of 12 residues. CDR1 is DFQATT, CDR2 SNEGSKA, per germline (reference sequence). V lost 0 bases and J lost 16; bases outside the gene matches: 6. The CDR3 loop reads CSARETGDREFF. The CDR3 nucleotides are TGCAGTGCTAGAGAAACCGGGGACAGGGAGTTTTTT.

This clonotype was observed a few times. V gene TRBV7-9 combines with J gene TRBJ1-2, with 7 bases that match TRBD1. This CDR3 has 14 residues. The trim removed 5 bases at V and 6 bases at J, leaving 9 bases unmatched. Germline loops: CDR1 SEHNR, CDR2 FQNEAQ (reference sequence). CDR3 sequence reads: CASSPRDSKDGYTF. The CDR3 DNA reads as TGTGCCAGCAGCCCAAGGGACAGTAAGGATGGCTACACCTTC.

This clonotype was detected only a few times. The gene calls are TRBV4-2 and TRBJ2-7, with TRBD2 identical over 13 bases. Germline V gene sequence: CDR1 LGHNA, CDR2 YNFKEQ. J gave up 5 bases and V 2 bases, and 6 bases lay outside the gene matches. The CDR3 is made up of 16 amino acids. CDR3 sequence: CASSQYTSGRVHEQYF. The CDR3 DNA reads as TGTGCCAGCAGCCAATATACTAGCGGGAGGGTGCACGAGCAGTACTTC.

This clonotype was counted a few times. J is TRBJ2-5 and V is TRBV28; TRBD1 might be the D (6 bases). CDR1 and CDR2 from the germline V gene are MDHEN and SYDVKM. The V gene lost 7 bases and the J gene lost 5 bases, with 17 bases spanning the gap. The CDR3 is 14 amino acids. CDR3 in DNA: TGTGCCAGCACCGGGGTGGGGGCCGGTGAGACCCAGTACTTC. Translation gives CASTGVGAGETQYF.

This sequence joins TRBV30 and TRBJ2-3, with D perhaps TRBD2 (6 bases). The germline gives CDR1 GTSNPN, CDR2 SVGIG (reference sequence). V lost 4 bases and J 3 bases, leaving 11 bases between the germline ends. The length of the CDR3 is 13 residues. CDR3 sequence: CAWTEGSTDTQYF. CDR3 nucleotide sequence: TGTGCCTGGACGGAGGGGTCGACAGATACGCAGTATTTT.

This chain connects TRBV24-1 to TRBJ2-1, with 7 bases aligning to TRBD2. The length of the CDR3 is 16 residues. Germline CDR1 is KGHDR and CDR2 is SFDVKD. The junction had 13 bases not matched to a gene; V was cut back by 5 bases and J by 7 bases. Written as DNA, the CDR3 is TGTGCCACCAGTGCCTCTGAGCGAGCGGGGAGAAATGAGCAGTTCTTC. Translation gives CATSASERAGRNEQFF.

The rearrangement uses TRBV12-3 or TRBV12-4 and TRBJ2-7; 10 positions agree with TRBD2. The CDR3 is 14 residues long. Trimming took 6 bases from V and 5 from J; bases not matched to a gene: 7. CDR3 nucleotides: TGTGCCAGCAGAAGGACTAGCGGAACGAACGAGCAGTACTTC. As protein: CASRRTSGTNEQYF.

The chain carries TRBV5-1 and TRBJ2-1; 8 nucleotides match TRBD2. CDR1 and CDR2 (germline): SGHRS, YFSETQ. The V segment lost 1 base and the J segment 3 bases; nucleotides outside the gene matches: 3. The CDR3 is made up of 15 amino acids. CDR3 in amino acids: CASSLKLADYNEQFF. DNA for the CDR3: TGCGCCAGCAGCTTGAAACTAGCGGACTACAATGAGCAGTTCTTC.

V usage is TRBV20-1 and J usage is TRBJ2-1, with TRBD1 as a possible D gene (5 bases). Trimming removed 7 bases from V and 0 bases from J, with 16 bases in between. This CDR3 has 15 amino acids. Germline V gives CDR1 DFQATT, CDR2 SNEGSKA (reference sequence). The chain's CDR3 is CSDRPGWSSYNEQFF. DNA of the CDR3: TGCAGTGACAGGCCCGGCTGGAGCTCCTACAATGAGCAGTTCTTC.